Below are 22 T cell receptor beta chains sequenced from a single sample in a study of blood T cell repertoires in COVID-19. Clones were read by immunoSEQ multiplex PCR, and TCRdb kept only the in-frame ones, dropping some. In the table there are about 100,000 clones, roughly 76% of which are singletons. The sample comprised peripheral blood. The receptors were gathered from a man older than 75 with COVID-19, enrolled during active disease.

The V and J genes are TRBV5-4 and TRBJ2-7; 11 nucleotides match TRBD1. Looked up from germline, CDR1 is SGHNT and CDR2 is YYREEE (reference sequence). V shed 4 bases and J 2 bases; nucleotides not matched to a gene: 5. The CDR3 sequence is 15 residues long. CDR3 residues: CASSLGTGGTYEQYF. The CDR3 DNA follows: TGTGCCAGCAGCCTAGGGACAGGGGGAACCTACGAGCAGTACTTC.

The chain has TRBV3-1 (or the pseudogene TRBV3-2) and TRBJ2-3; possible D gene TRBD2, 5 bases. The CDR3 covers 18 residues. Per the germline V gene, CDR1 is LGHDT and CDR2 is YNNKEL (reference sequence). V lost 0 bases to trimming and J lost 0 bases, with 16 bases between them. The CDR3 region is CASSQDEPAALSTDTQYF. The DNA for the CDR3 is TGTGCCAGCAGCCAAGACGAGCCAGCGGCCTTAAGCACAGATACGCAGTATTTT.

V usage is TRBV7-9 and J usage is TRBJ2-3, with 10 bases fitting TRBD1. V gave up 8 bases and J gave up 1 base; unmatched junction bases: 6. Looked up from germline, CDR1 is SEHNR and CDR2 is FQNEAQ (reference sequence). This CDR3 has 15 amino acids. Here the CDR3 DNA reads TGTGCCAGCTGGACAGGGGGGTTTGGCACAGATACGCAGTATTTT. Encoded protein: CASWTGGFGTDTQYF.

The chain couples TRBV19 to TRBJ2-1; perhaps TRBD1 as D (6 bases). The CDR3 consists of 18 residues. CDR1 and CDR2 from the germline V gene are LNHDA and SQIVND (reference sequence). V lost 5 bases to trimming and J lost 7 bases, with 27 bases between them. The CDR3 protein is CASSPIPRLIQGTNEQFF. The CDR3, as DNA: TGTGCCAGTAGTCCAATACCTCGGTTGATACAGGGAACTAATGAGCAGTTCTTC.

The rearrangement joins TRBV18 to TRBJ2-2; 7 bases are shared with TRBD1. In germline, CDR1 is KGHSH, CDR2 LQKENI. V was pared by 3 bases and J by 2 bases, with 3 bases of the junction left unmatched. The CDR3 is 15 residues long. Here the CDR3 reads CASSPGQYNTGELFF. In DNA, the CDR3 is TGTGCCAGCTCACCGGGACAGTATAACACCGGGGAGCTGTTTTTT.

This chain's CDR3 is CASSLSGANTGELFF. CDR3 sequence (DNA): TGTGCCAGCAGCTTGTCCGGGGCGAACACCGGGGAGCTGTTTTTT. The genes are TRBV5-5 and TRBJ2-2, with D possibly being TRBD2 (5 bases). V was clipped by 1 base and J by 0 bases, with 7 bases between them. This CDR3 is built from 15 residues. Germline V gene lookup returns CDR1 SGHKS and CDR2 YYEKEE (reference sequence). Filled out from reference TRBV5-5 and TRBJ2-2, the complete variable domain reads DAGVTQSPTHLIKTRGQQVTLRCSPISGHKSVSWYQQVLGQGPQFIFQYYEKEERGRGNFPDRFSARQFPNYSSELNVNALLLGDSALYLCASSLSGANTGELFFGEGSRLTVL.

This clone has only a few counts. The genes are TRBV9 and TRBJ1-3, with D unclear. V gave up 2 bases and J gave up 0 bases, with 12 bases separating them. Germline V gene lookup returns CDR1 SGDLS and CDR2 YYNGEE. The CDR3 loop spans 16 amino acids. The CDR3 loop is CASSVRSSVSGNTIYF. The CDR3 DNA reads TGTGCCAGCAGCGTCAGGTCCTCTGTCTCTGGAAACACCATATATTTT.

J is TRBJ1-6 and V is TRBV30, with 7 positions matching TRBD1. Germline V lookup: CDR1 GTSNPN, CDR2 SVGIG (reference sequence). This CDR3 contains 14 residues. The J segment lost 10 bases and the V segment lost 5 bases, leaving 11 bases of the junction unmatched. The CDR3 is CAWLGDRKQSPLHF. For the CDR3, the DNA is TGTGCCTGGTTAGGGGACAGAAAACAATCACCCCTCCACTTT.

This chain joins TRBV7-2 and TRBJ2-7, with TRBD2 as a possible D gene (6 bases). The CDR3 loop spans 16 amino acids. The V end lost 8 bases, the J end lost 2 bases, and 22 bases lay between the germline ends. Germline loops: CDR1 SGHTA, CDR2 FQGNSA. This CDR3 is CASHPPPGSPPYEQYF. The CDR3 DNA sequence: TGTGCCAGCCATCCTCCCCCCGGGAGCCCTCCCTACGAGCAGTACTTC.

The V gene is TRBV6-5, the J gene TRBJ2-7, with D uncertain. CDR1 is MNHEY, CDR2 SVGAGI, per germline. This CDR3 comprises 12 residues. V dropped 0 bases and J dropped 7 bases, with 7 bases sitting between them. This CDR3 is CASSYSGQEQYF. DNA for the CDR3: TGTGCCAGCAGTTACTCGGGCCAGGAGCAGTACTTC.

The rearrangement uses TRBV28 and TRBJ2-7, with 11 bases matching TRBD2. This CDR3 spans 15 amino acids. From germline, CDR1 is MDHEN and CDR2 SYDVKM. After removal of 7 bases from V and 0 bases from J, the junction contained 5 bases not matched to a gene. The CDR3 here is CASIPGLAVSYEQYF. Written as DNA, the CDR3 is TGTGCCAGCATCCCGGGACTAGCGGTCTCCTACGAGCAGTACTTC.

The chain links TRBV7-2 to TRBJ2-7, with 7 nucleotides matching TRBD1. The CDR3 is made up of 14 amino acids. The germline V gene encodes CDR1 SGHTA and CDR2 FQGNSA. After removal of 1 base from V and 4 bases from J, the junction contained 4 bases not matched to a gene. The CDR3 loop reads CASSLESRGYEQYF. CDR3 DNA sequence: TGTGCCAGCAGCTTAGAGTCCAGGGGGTACGAGCAGTACTTC.

The genes are TRBV5-1 and TRBJ1-6, with a tentative D call TRBD1 (5 bases). This CDR3 comprises 14 residues. Deletions cut 5 bases from V and 7 bases from J, with 13 bases between. Germline V gene data show CDR1 as SGHRS and CDR2 as YFSETQ. CDR3 protein: CASSWDSPNSPLHF. The CDR3 region has the DNA TGCGCCAGCAGTTGGGACTCACCAAATTCACCCCTCCACTTT.

V is TRBV30 and J is TRBJ1-5; D is unclear. The CDR3 sequence is 12 residues long. The germline V gene has CDR1 GTSNPN and CDR2 SVGIG (reference sequence). Trimming stripped 5 bases from V and 5 bases from J, with 10 bases between. The CDR3 DNA sequence: TGTGCCTGGGGGGAGTGGGATCAGCCCCAGCATTTT. It specifies CAWGEWDQPQHF.

CDR3 coding DNA: TGTGCCAGCAGTGTCATCTTTGGGAGCAGCTCTGGAAACACCATATATTTT. Translated: CASSVIFGSSSGNTIYF. The chain has TRBV28 and TRBJ1-3; D is ambiguous. The CDR3 is 17 amino acids. Trimming took off 5 bases at V and 0 bases at J, with 17 bases between the two ends. The germline gives CDR1 MDHEN, CDR2 SYDVKM.

The chain employs TRBV9 and TRBJ1-1; 9 nucleotides align to TRBD1. CDR3 length: 15 amino acids. Germline trimming cut 6 bases from V and 8 bases from J; bases unmatched to any gene: 14. From germline, CDR1 is SGDLS and CDR2 YYNGEE. The CDR3 DNA reads as TGTGCCAGCAACAAAATACAGGGGGCGGCCGGGGAAGCTTTCTTT. Encoded protein: CASNKIQGAAGEAFF.

The V and J genes are TRBV6-1 and TRBJ2-1; 9 nucleotides match TRBD2. CDR1 and CDR2 (germline): MNHNS, SASEGT. This CDR3 contains 14 residues. With V trimmed by 1 base and J by 9 bases, 4 bases remained unmatched. The CDR3 nucleotides are TGTGCCAGCAGTGAAGGAAGCGGGAGGTTTGAGCAGTTCTTC. The encoded protein is CASSEGSGRFEQFF.

This clone came up a few times. The V call is TRBV5-1, the J call TRBJ2-3, with 11 bases lining up with TRBD1. Germline CDR1 and CDR2: SGHRS and YFSETQ. V was pared by 2 bases and J by 5 bases, with 4 bases of the junction left unmatched. The length of the CDR3 is 15 residues. CDR3 amino acids: CASSFGQGAGDTQYF. CDR3 DNA: TGCGCCAGCAGCTTTGGACAGGGGGCTGGAGATACGCAGTATTTT.

The chain joins TRBV6-2 or TRBV6-3 to TRBJ1-3, with 7 bases fitting TRBD1. The CDR3 is made up of 15 amino acids. With 5 bases clipped from V and 2 bases from J, the junction kept 6 bases outside the gene matches. Looked up from germline, CDR1 is MNHEY and CDR2 is SVGEGT. CDR3 sequence (DNA): TGTGCCAGCAGTATAACAGGGGTACCTGGAAACACCATATATTTT. Translating gives CASSITGVPGNTIYF.

V and J are TRBV9 and TRBJ2-2; 12 nucleotides agree with TRBD2. The CDR3 loop spans 16 amino acids. The V and J ends lost 0 bases and 5 bases, in that order; junction bases with no gene match: 2. The V gene's germline CDR1 is SGDLS and CDR2 YYNGEE. The CDR3 here is CASSVASGRVTGELFF. The CDR3 DNA sequence: TGTGCCAGCAGCGTAGCTAGCGGGAGGGTAACCGGGGAGCTGTTTTTT.

This clone appeared once. The rearrangement links TRBV19 to TRBJ1-1; 8 bases map to TRBD1. Trimming at V came to 1 base and at J to 5 bases, leaving 9 bases not matched to a gene. The CDR3 has 16 residues. CDR1 is LNHDA and CDR2 is SQIVND in the germline V gene (reference sequence). CDR3 protein: CASSIVPGGAGTEAFF. In nucleotides, the CDR3 is TGTGCCAGTAGTATAGTCCCAGGGGGCGCGGGGACTGAAGCTTTCTTT.

This chain joins TRBV19 and TRBJ2-1; TRBD2 agrees at 14 bases. CDR1 and CDR2 from the germline V gene are LNHDA and SQIVND (reference sequence). The CDR3 spans 16 residues. The V gene end was trimmed by 5 bases and the J gene end by 6 bases; junction bases not matched to a gene: 6. CDR3 amino acids: CASSSLGLAGVNEQFF. CDR3 nucleotides: TGTGCCAGTAGTTCCCTGGGACTAGCGGGAGTCAATGAGCAGTTCTTC.